Listed here are 32 T cell receptor beta chains from one sample, sequenced in a study of HIV-infected patients and healthy controls. Reverse transcription used about 500 ng RNA and constant-region primers for alpha and beta. Alpha and beta chain libraries were made separately by chain-specific third strand synthesis with multiplexing indices. TCRdb reprocessed the 5' RACE reads via MiXCR and lists one record per CDR3 protein. The sample consists of about 10,000 distinct CDR3 sequences, about 10% of them appearing once. Whole blood was used without fractionation, so all unsorted peripheral T cells were included. The specimen comprised blood, sampled before antiretroviral therapy. Receptors were obtained from an adult with HIV infection.

This clonotype was detected ten times or more. The J gene is TRBJ1-3, the V gene TRBV18; D is undetermined. V shed 6 bases and J shed 4 bases, with 13 bases lying between them. CDR3 length equals 14 residues. Per germline, CDR1 KGHSH and CDR2 LQKENI. This CDR3 reads CASSPSPRGNTIYF. In DNA, the CDR3 is TGTGCCAGCTCCCCTAGTCCTCGGGGAAACACCATATATTTT.

The chain has TRBV13 and TRBJ2-1, with D possibly being TRBD2 (5 bases). In germline, CDR1 is PRHDT, CDR2 FYEKMQ (reference sequence). The CDR3 runs to 15 residues. V was trimmed by 4 bases and J by 6 bases, leaving 16 bases between them. The CDR3 region has the DNA TGTGCCAGCAGCTCACCGGGATCGGACGGCAATGAGCAGTTCTTC. It yields the protein CASSSPGSDGNEQFF.

By share of the sample, this clonotype is medium-sized (0.01 to 0.1%). CDR3 protein: CASSGFRGSYNEQFF. CDR3 bases: TGTGCCAGCAGTGGTTTTCGCGGCTCCTACAATGAGCAGTTCTTC. The rearrangement links TRBV6-1 to TRBJ2-1; D call uncertain. This CDR3 has 15 residues. CDR1 and CDR2 (germline): MNHNS, SASEGT. V shed 4 bases and J shed 0 bases, with 10 bases lying between them.

This clonotype occurred many times. The V call is TRBV3-1, the J call TRBJ2-3; D is tentatively TRBD1 or TRBD2 (5 bases each). The CDR3 is 15 amino acids. The germline V gene encodes CDR1 LGHDT and CDR2 YNNKEL (reference sequence). Trimming removed 4 bases at V and 2 bases at J, with 13 bases between. This CDR3 is CASSLRDALTDTQYF. Here the CDR3 DNA reads TGTGCCAGCAGCCTAAGGGACGCCCTCACAGATACGCAGTATTTT.

This clonotype qualifies as large. The genes are TRBV28 and TRBJ2-7, with 8 bases lining up with TRBD1. J was trimmed by 5 bases and V by 8 bases; bases with no gene match: 8. CDR3 length equals 13 residues. Germline loops: CDR1 MDHEN, CDR2 SYDVKM. CDR3 sequence: CASPPDRGHEQYF. As DNA, the CDR3 is TGTGCCAGCCCCCCTGACAGGGGCCACGAGCAGTACTTC.

This clonotype was observed a single time. This chain connects TRBV29-1 to TRBJ1-5; the D is unclear. Germline V gene data show CDR1 as SQVTM and CDR2 as ANQGSEA. Trimming pared 3 bases from V and 3 bases from J, leaving 9 bases between. The CDR3 contains 13 residues. CDR3 region: CSVERCDNQPQHF. For the CDR3, the DNA is TGCAGCGTTGAGAGGTGTGACAATCAGCCCCAGCATTTT.

This clonotype appeared many times. The CDR3 region is CASRGGRAYEQYF. The CDR3 DNA reads TGTGCCAGCCGTGGCGGGAGGGCCTACGAGCAGTACTTC. This chain connects TRBV28 to TRBJ2-7; TRBD2 aligns across 9 bases. The V gene end was trimmed by 8 bases and the J gene end by 2 bases; junction bases not matched to a gene: 4. The CDR3 covers 13 residues. Germline loops: CDR1 MDHEN, CDR2 SYDVKM.

The chain recombines TRBV11-2 with TRBJ2-7; TRBD2 matches at 7 bases. The CDR3 has 15 amino acids. The germline V gene has CDR1 SGHAT and CDR2 FQNNGV. J lost 3 bases, V lost 2 bases, and 7 bases had no gene match. CDR3 DNA: TGTGCCAGCAGCTTAACGGCGGGAGACCGCTACGAGCAGTACTTC. Translated: CASSLTAGDRYEQYF.

In the case of this clonotype: With a much larger clone just one base away, this may be a read error. The chain links TRBV19 to TRBJ2-7, with 7 positions matching TRBD2. Germline assignment: CDR1 LNHDA and CDR2 SQIVND (reference sequence). V was clipped by 1 base and J by 3 bases; unmatched bases: 9. This CDR3 contains 16 residues. The CDR3 here is CASSIAVGRPIYEQYF. CDR3 DNA: TGTGCCAGTAGTATAGCCGTCGGGAGGCCTATCTACGAGCAGTACTTC.

This clonotype has a count of ten or more. The V call is TRBV6-5, the J call TRBJ2-3, with 15 bases matching TRBD2. The CDR3 has 17 residues. The germline V gene encodes CDR1 MNHEY and CDR2 SVGAGI. Losses at the gene ends were 5 bases for V and 6 bases for J; bases not matched to a gene: 9. The CDR3 reads CASSIGLAGGPLDTQYF. CDR3 DNA sequence: TGTGCCAGCAGTATAGGACTAGCGGGAGGGCCGTTGGATACGCAGTATTTT.

This clonotype was seen ten or more times. The V call is TRBV7-9, the J call TRBJ1-2; no clear D. This CDR3 has 13 residues. In germline, CDR1 is SEHNR, CDR2 FQNEAQ (reference sequence). The germline V and J ends were trimmed by 5 bases and 8 bases, with 15 bases remaining between them. As DNA, the CDR3 is TGTGCCAGCAGCCCTGGGTCGGGGAACGGCTACACCTTC. Translated: CASSPGSGNGYTF.

This clonotype was counted many times. The V and J genes are TRBV11-2 and TRBJ1-1, with 7 bases lining up with TRBD1. The CDR3 runs to 17 residues. Germline-derived CDR1 and CDR2 are SGHAT and FQNNGV. V lost 3 bases to trimming and J lost 1 base; unmatched junction nucleotides: 11. The CDR3 loop is CASSFSTGAYQNTEAFF. The DNA of the CDR3 is TGTGCCAGCAGCTTCTCAACAGGGGCCTATCAGAACACTGAAGCTTTCTTT.

V usage is TRBV7-9 and J usage is TRBJ2-3, with 9 bases fitting TRBD1. Germline V gives CDR1 SEHNR, CDR2 FQNEAQ (reference sequence). V trimming: 5 bases; J trimming: 3 bases; junction bases outside the gene matches: 9. The CDR3 extends over 16 amino acids. CDR3 loop: CASSPRTGAVTDTQYF. The CDR3 nucleotides are TGTGCCAGCAGCCCCCGGACAGGGGCAGTTACAGATACGCAGTATTTT. The full variable domain, its missing parts supplied by reference TRBV7-9 and TRBJ2-3, is DTGVSQNPRHKITKRGQNVTFRCDPISEHNRLYWYRQTLGQGPEFLTYFQNEAQLEKSRLLSDRFSAERPKGSFSTLEIQRTEQGDSAMYLCASSPRTGAVTDTQYFGPGTRLTVL.

This clonotype was counted ten times or more. V and J are TRBV7-2 and TRBJ1-4; no definite D call. The CDR3 length is 12 residues. CDR1 is SGHTA, CDR2 FQGNSA, per germline. Between the trimmed V and J ends, which lost 1 base and 5 bases, there was a span of 2 bases. The CDR3 nucleotides are TGTGCCAGCAGCTTAGGGAATGAAAAACTGTTTTTT. Translated, it gives CASSLGNEKLFF.

In its sample, this clonotype was seen many times. The chain carries TRBV6-5 and TRBJ1-3; TRBD1 is a possible D gene (5 bases). Trimming left V 2 bases short and J 4 bases short, with 12 bases between. This CDR3 comprises 15 residues. CDR1 is MNHEY and CDR2 is SVGAGI in the germline V gene. CDR3 sequence: CASSYGGGGGNTIYF. CDR3 in DNA: TGTGCCAGCAGTTACGGTGGGGGAGGCGGAAACACCATATATTTT.

This chain links TRBV19 with TRBJ1-2; 8 positions match TRBD1. CDR3 length equals 14 residues. V gave up 5 bases and J gave up 4 bases; unmatched junction bases: 6. Germline V gene data show CDR1 as LNHDA and CDR2 as SQIVND (reference sequence). As DNA, the CDR3 is TGTGCCAGTAGTCCCGGACAGGGAGCCTATGGCTACACCTTC. It yields the protein CASSPGQGAYGYTF.

Notes on this clonotype: The germline gene is not matched at one end of the junction; a read error may be the cause. This chain connects TRBV12-3 or TRBV12-4 to TRBJ2-1, with 9 bases aligning to TRBD2. The CDR3 spans 15 residues. CDR3 amino acids: CSSSSSGGRYNEQFF. CDR3 DNA: TGTTCCAGCAGTTCAAGCGGGGGGCGCTACAATGAGCAGTTCTTC.

This clonotype was observed many times. The chain combines TRBV7-2 with TRBJ2-7, with TRBD2 identical over 11 bases. V lost 2 bases, J lost 3 bases, and 3 bases stayed unmatched. The CDR3 totals 15 residues. CDR1 SGHTA and CDR2 FQGNSA come from the germline V gene. The CDR3: CASSLTSGGNYEQYF. The CDR3 DNA follows: TGTGCCAGCAGCTTAACTAGCGGGGGAAACTACGAGCAGTACTTC.

This clonotype is labeled medium-sized. The chain has TRBV6-1 and TRBJ2-2; D possibly uses TRBD1 or TRBD2 (5 bases each). Germline CDR1 is MNHNS and CDR2 is SASEGT. The V end lost 8 bases, the J end lost 3 bases, and 22 bases lay between the germline ends. The CDR3 length is 17 residues. CDR3 protein: CASRDSELLGDTGELFF. DNA for the CDR3: TGTGCCAGCCGGGATAGCGAGCTCCTGGGGGACACCGGGGAGCTGTTTTTT.

This clonotype was recorded at least ten times. The V gene is TRBV20-1, the J gene TRBJ2-7, with 7 bases lining up with TRBD1. The CDR3 loop spans 16 amino acids. Per the germline V gene, CDR1 is DFQATT and CDR2 is SNEGSKA (reference sequence). Trimming cost V 0 bases and J 2 bases; bases outside gene matches: 10. For the CDR3, the DNA is TGCAGTGCTAGAGACTGGGACGCAGGGACAGCCTACGAGCAGTACTTC. It codes for CSARDWDAGTAYEQYF.

In this sample, this clonotype turned up many times. The gene calls are TRBV4-2 and TRBJ2-1; a weak D match, TRBD2 (6 bases). The CDR3 has 11 amino acids. CDR1 is LGHNA and CDR2 is YNFKEQ in the germline V gene. The germline V and J ends were trimmed by 4 bases and 10 bases, with 8 bases remaining between them. The CDR3 here is CASSLAEEQFF. CDR3 nucleotide sequence: TGTGCCAGCAGCCTAGCGGAAGAGCAGTTCTTC.

The chain joins TRBV3-1 to TRBJ2-1; the D gene is possibly TRBD2 (6 bases). Germline V gene data show CDR1 as LGHDT and CDR2 as YNNKEL (reference sequence). The CDR3 consists of 14 residues. Between the trimmed V and J ends, which lost 1 base and 10 bases, there was a span of 14 bases. Here the CDR3 DNA reads TGTGCCAGCAGCCAAGTCTCGCGGGGCGGAGAGCAGTTCTTC. Translation gives CASSQVSRGGEQFF.

This clonotype was seen repeatedly, ten times or more. J is TRBJ2-2 and V is TRBV7-8, with D perhaps TRBD2 (5 bases). V lost 1 base to trimming and J lost 0 bases, with 6 bases between them. Germline V gives CDR1 SGHVS, CDR2 FQNEAQ. This CDR3 has 15 residues. CDR3 loop: CASSLGGANTGELFF. The CDR3 DNA follows: TGTGCCAGCAGCTTAGGGGGAGCGAACACCGGGGAGCTGTTTTTT.

This clonotype was counted many times. CDR3 region: CASSPRGVEEKLFF. For the CDR3, the DNA is TGTGCCAGCAGCCCCCGGGGGGTCGAAGAAAAACTGTTTTTT. V gene TRBV7-6 combines with J gene TRBJ1-4, with a tentative D call TRBD1 (5 bases). This CDR3 comprises 14 residues. The germline V gene has CDR1 SGHVS and CDR2 FNYEAQ. Trimming cost V 5 bases and J 8 bases, with 15 bases left between them.

This clonotype was picked up many times. Here the CDR3 reads CASSIYRNSGANVLTF. The CDR3 nucleotides read TGTGCCAGCAGCATTTACAGGAACTCTGGGGCCAACGTCCTGACTTTC. V gene TRBV7-9 combines with J gene TRBJ2-6, with a weak D call TRBD1 (5 bases). CDR1 and CDR2 from the germline V gene are SEHNR and FQNEAQ (reference sequence). The V gene lost 5 bases and the J gene lost 0 bases, with 11 bases spanning the gap. There are 16 residues in the CDR3.

Relative to its sample, this clonotype is medium-sized. The chain carries TRBV7-9 and TRBJ2-1; D uncertain. This CDR3 contains 14 residues. With 5 bases removed from V and 12 bases from J, the gap between germline ends came to 20 bases. Germline V gene sequence: CDR1 SEHNR, CDR2 FQNEAQ (reference sequence). The CDR3 region has the DNA TGTGCCAGCAGCGTCCTCTCCCCAGGAGTTTGGCAGTTCTTC. Translation: CASSVLSPGVWQFF.

This clonotype occurred many times. The chain links TRBV4-1 to TRBJ2-2; D not certain. The V end was cut by 4 bases, the J end by 6 bases, with 15 bases between. The CDR3 consists of 15 residues. The V gene's germline CDR1 is MGHRA and CDR2 YSYEKL. In DNA form, the CDR3 reads TGCGCCAGCAGCCCACTCAACTGGGATCCCGGGGAGCTGTTTTTT. It encodes CASSPLNWDPGELFF.

This sequence joins TRBV11-2 and TRBJ2-7; 8 bases match TRBD2. This CDR3 contains 16 residues. After removal of 4 bases from V and 4 bases from J, the junction contained 12 bases not matched to a gene. Germline CDR1 reads SGHAT; CDR2 reads FQNNGV. The CDR3 bases are TGTGCCAGCAGCTCCCCGGTTAGCGGGGCGGGATACGAGCAGTACTTC. This codes for CASSSPVSGAGYEQYF.

This clonotype was seen more than once but under ten times. The chain links TRBV7-2 to TRBJ2-1; 9 nucleotides agree with TRBD2. The trim removed 1 base at V and 7 bases at J, leaving 5 bases unmatched. CDR1 SGHTA and CDR2 FQGNSA come from the germline V gene. The CDR3 sequence is 15 residues long. The CDR3 coding sequence is TGTGCCAGCAGCTTAGTAGCGGGGGCCGGTAATGAGCAGTTCTTC. Its protein product is CASSLVAGAGNEQFF.

This clonotype appeared many times. The chain combines TRBV29-1 with TRBJ2-1; D is perhaps TRBD2 (5 bases). This CDR3 has 12 residues. V dropped 3 bases and J dropped 8 bases, with 11 bases sitting between them. Looked up from germline, CDR1 is SQVTM and CDR2 is ANQGSEA. CDR3: CSVEKMRDEQFF. CDR3 in DNA: TGCAGCGTTGAGAAGATGAGGGATGAGCAGTTCTTC.

This clonotype was detected ten times or more. The rearrangement links TRBV9 to TRBJ1-3; D is perhaps TRBD1 (5 bases). The V gene lost 2 bases and the J gene lost 0 bases, with 9 bases spanning the gap. The CDR3 has 15 amino acids. The germline V gene has CDR1 SGDLS and CDR2 YYNGEE. The CDR3 DNA reads as TGTGCCAGCAGCGTTGGACACCTCTCTGGAAACACCATATATTTT. Encoded protein: CASSVGHLSGNTIYF.

This clonotype turned up a few times. In DNA, the CDR3 is TGCGCCAGCAGCTTGAGTGGGGGCAGCCTGAACACTGAAGCTTTCTTT. Translating it yields CASSLSGGSLNTEAFF. V gene TRBV5-1 combines with J gene TRBJ1-1, with D perhaps TRBD1 (6 bases). V shed 1 base and J shed 0 bases, with 13 bases lying between them. There are 16 residues in the CDR3. The germline V gene encodes CDR1 SGHRS and CDR2 YFSETQ.